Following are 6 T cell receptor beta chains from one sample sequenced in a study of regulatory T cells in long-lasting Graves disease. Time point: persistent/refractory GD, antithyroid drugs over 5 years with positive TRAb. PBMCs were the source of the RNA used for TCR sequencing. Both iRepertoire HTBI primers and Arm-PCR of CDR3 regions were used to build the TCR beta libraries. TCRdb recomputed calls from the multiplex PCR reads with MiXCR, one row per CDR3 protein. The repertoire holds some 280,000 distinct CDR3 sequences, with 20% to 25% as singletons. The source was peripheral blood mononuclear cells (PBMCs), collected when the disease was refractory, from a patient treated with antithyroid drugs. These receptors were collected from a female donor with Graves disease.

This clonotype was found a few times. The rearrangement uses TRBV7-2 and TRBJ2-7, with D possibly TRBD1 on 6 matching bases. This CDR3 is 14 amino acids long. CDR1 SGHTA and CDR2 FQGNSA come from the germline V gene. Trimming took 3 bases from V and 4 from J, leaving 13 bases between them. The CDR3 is CASSFDIGTYEQYF. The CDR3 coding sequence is TGTGCCAGCAGCTTTGACATCGGGACATACGAGCAGTACTTC.

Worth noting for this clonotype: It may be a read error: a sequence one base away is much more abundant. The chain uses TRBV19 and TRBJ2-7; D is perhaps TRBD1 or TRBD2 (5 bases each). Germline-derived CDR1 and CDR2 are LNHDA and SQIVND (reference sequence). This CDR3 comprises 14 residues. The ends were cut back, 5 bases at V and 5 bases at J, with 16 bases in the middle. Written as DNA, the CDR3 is TGTGCCAGTAGTCCCGGGGAGAACAGGCACGAGCAGTACTTC. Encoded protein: CASSPGENRHEQYF.

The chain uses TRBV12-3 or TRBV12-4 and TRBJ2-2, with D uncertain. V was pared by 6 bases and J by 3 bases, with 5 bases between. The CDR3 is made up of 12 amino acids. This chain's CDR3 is CASSIHTGELFF. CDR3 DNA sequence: TGTGCCAGCAGCATCCACACCGGGGAGCTGTTTTTT.

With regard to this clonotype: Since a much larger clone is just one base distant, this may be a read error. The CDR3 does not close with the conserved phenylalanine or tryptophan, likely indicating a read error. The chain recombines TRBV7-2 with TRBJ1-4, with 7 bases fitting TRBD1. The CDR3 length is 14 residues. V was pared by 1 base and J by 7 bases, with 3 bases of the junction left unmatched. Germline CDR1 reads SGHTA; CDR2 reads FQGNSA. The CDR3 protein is CASSLGQGGEKLFL. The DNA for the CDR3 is TGTGCCAGCAGCTTAGGACAGGGAGGTGAAAAACTGTTTCTT.

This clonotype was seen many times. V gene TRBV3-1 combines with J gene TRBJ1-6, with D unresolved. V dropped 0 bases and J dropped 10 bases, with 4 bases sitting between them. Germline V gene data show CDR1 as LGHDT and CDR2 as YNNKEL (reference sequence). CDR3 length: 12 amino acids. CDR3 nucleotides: TGTGCCAGCAGCCAAGAAGGATCACCCCTCCACTTT. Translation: CASSQEGSPLHF.

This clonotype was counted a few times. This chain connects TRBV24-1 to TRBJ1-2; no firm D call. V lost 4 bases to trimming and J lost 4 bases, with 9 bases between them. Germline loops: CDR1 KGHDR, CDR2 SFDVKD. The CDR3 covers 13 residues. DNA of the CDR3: TGTGCCACCAGTGACCAGGATAGCTATGGCTACACCTTC. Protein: CATSDQDSYGYTF.